The following is a T cell receptor beta chain sequence with its context. The source of the sample is a study of blood T cell repertoires in COVID-19. Study processing details: Researchers report that nucleated cell counts were estimated from reference gene primer amplification. The method was immunoSEQ multiplex PCR; TCRdb's version includes in-frame clones alone and lacks a portion of them. The DNA was the basis for D and trimming; V, J and clone size are from that table. This repertoire shows fewer than 200,000 clones, roughly 79% found once; its top ten account for 11%. The CDR3 has 16 amino acids. Germline V lookup: CDR1 LNHDA, CDR2 SQIVND (reference sequence). V trimming: 5 bases; J trimming: 5 bases; junction bases outside the gene matches: 10.

This rearrangement joins TRBV19 to TRBJ2-7; 12 nucleotides match TRBD2. The sample consisted of peripheral blood. The source of this sequence is a middle-aged woman with COVID-19, enrolled during active disease. As DNA, the CDR3 is TGTGCCAGTAGTCCCTATTCGACTAGCGGGAGACACGAGCAGTACTTC. Amino acid sequence: CASSPYSTSGRHEQYF.